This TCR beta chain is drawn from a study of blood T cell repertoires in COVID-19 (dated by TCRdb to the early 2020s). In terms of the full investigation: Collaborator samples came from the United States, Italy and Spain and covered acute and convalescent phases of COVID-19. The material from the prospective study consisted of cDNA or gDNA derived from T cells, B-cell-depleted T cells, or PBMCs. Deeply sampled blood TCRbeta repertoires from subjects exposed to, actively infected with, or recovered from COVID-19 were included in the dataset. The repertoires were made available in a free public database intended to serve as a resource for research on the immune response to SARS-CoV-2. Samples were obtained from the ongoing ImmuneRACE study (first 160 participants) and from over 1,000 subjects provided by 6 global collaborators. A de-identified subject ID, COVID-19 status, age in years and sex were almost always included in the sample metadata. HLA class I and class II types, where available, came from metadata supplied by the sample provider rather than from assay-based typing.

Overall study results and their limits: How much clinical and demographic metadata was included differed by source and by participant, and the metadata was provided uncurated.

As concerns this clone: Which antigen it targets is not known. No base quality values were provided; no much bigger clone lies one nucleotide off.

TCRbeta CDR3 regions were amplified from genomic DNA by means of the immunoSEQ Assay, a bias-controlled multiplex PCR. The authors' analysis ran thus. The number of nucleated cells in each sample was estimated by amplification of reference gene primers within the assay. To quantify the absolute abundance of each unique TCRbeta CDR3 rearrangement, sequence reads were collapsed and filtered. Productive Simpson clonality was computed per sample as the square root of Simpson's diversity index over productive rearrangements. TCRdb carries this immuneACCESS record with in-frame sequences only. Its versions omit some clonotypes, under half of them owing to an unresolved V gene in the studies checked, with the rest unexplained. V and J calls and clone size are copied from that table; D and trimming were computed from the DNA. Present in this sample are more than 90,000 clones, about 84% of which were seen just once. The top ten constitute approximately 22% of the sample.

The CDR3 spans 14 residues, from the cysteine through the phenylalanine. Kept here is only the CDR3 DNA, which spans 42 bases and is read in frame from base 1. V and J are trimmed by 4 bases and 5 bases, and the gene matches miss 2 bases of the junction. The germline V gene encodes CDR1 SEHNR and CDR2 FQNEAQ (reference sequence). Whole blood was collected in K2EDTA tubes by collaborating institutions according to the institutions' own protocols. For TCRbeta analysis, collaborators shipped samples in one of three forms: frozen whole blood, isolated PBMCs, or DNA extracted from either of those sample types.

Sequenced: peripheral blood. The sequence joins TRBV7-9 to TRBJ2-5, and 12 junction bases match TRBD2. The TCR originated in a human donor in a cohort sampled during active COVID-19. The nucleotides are TGTGCCAGCAGCTCAGGACTAGCGGGGGAGACCCAGTACTTC. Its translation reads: CASSSGLAGETQYF. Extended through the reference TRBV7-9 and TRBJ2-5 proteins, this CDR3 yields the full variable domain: DTGVSQNPRHKITKRGQNVTFRCDPISEHNRLYWYRQTLGQGPEFLTYFQNEAQLEKSRLLSDRFSAERPKGSFSTLEIQRTEQGDSAMYLCASSSGLAGETQYFGPGTRLLVL.